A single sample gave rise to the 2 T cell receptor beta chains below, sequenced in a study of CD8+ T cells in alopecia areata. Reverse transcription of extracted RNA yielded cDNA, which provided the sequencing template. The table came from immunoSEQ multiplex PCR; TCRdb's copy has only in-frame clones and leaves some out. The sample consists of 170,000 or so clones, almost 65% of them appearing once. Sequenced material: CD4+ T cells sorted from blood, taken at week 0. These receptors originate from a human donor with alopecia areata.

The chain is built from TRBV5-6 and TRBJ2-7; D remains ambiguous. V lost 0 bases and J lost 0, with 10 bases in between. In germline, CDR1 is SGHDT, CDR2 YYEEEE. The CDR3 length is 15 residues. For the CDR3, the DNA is TGTGCCAGCAGCTTGGGTTCAGTGACCTCCTACGAGCAGTACTTC. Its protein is CASSLGSVTSYEQYF.

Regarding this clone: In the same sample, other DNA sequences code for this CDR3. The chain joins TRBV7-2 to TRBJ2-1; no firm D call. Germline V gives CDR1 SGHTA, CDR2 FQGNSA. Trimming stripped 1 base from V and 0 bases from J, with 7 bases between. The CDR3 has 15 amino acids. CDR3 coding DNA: TGTGCCAGCAGCTTAGAGTTGAGCTCCTACAATGAGCAGTTCTTC. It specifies CASSLELSSYNEQFF.